This T cell receptor (beta chain) was sequenced in a study of blood T cell repertoires in COVID-19. Study information: Acute-phase and convalescent COVID-19 samples originated in the United States, Italy and Spain. PBMCs, B-cell-depleted T cells, or T cells were the source of the cDNA or gDNA that made up the material.

Per the original data handling: Estimates of nucleated cell counts were drawn from the amplification of reference gene primers. TCRdb's table, derived via immunoSEQ multiplex PCR, lists solely in-frame clones and lacks some. The V and J calls and clone size come from that table; D and trimming were worked out from the DNA. The table has 250,000 to 400,000 clones, around 88% seen once. V was trimmed by 2 bases and J by 4 bases, leaving 3 bases between them. The CDR3 is made up of 11 amino acids. Looked up from germline, CDR1 is GTSNPN and CDR2 is SVGIG (reference sequence). The V gene is TRBV30, the J gene TRBJ2-1; D call uncertain. Material: peripheral blood. This TCR derives from a woman in her twenties or thirties with COVID-19, enrolled during active disease. The CDR3 DNA sequence: TGTGCCTGGAGTATATACAATGAGCAGTTCTTC. Protein sequence: CAWSIYNEQFF.